These 6 T cell receptor beta chains originate from one sample sequenced in a study of breast tumors, draining lymph nodes, adjacent tissues. TCRdb independently ran MiXCR on the multiplex PCR reads; one entry per CDR3 protein. The table lists about 21,000 distinct CDR3 sequences, roughly 40% of them singletons. Sequencing used breast tumor tissue. The receptor source for this set is a female donor with breast cancer. Some clones in this sample may be carry-over from other donors' samples.

This clonotype has at least ten counts. The V and J genes are TRBV18 and TRBJ2-2; D is possibly TRBD1 or TRBD2 (6 bases each). Trimming took off 4 bases at V and 2 bases at J, with 11 bases between the two ends. Germline V CDR1 and CDR2: KGHSH, LQKENI. CDR3 size: 15 residues. Written as DNA, the CDR3 is TGTGCCAGCTCACACCCGGGGGCAAACACCGGGGAGCTGTTTTTT. Translation gives CASSHPGANTGELFF. Supplemented by reference TRBV18 and TRBJ2-2, the full variable domain reads NAGVMQNPRHLVRRRGQEARLRCSPMKGHSHVYWYRQLPEEGLKFMVYLQKENIIDESGMPKERFSAEFPKEGPSILRIQQVVRGDSAAYFCASSHPGANTGELFFGEGSRLTVL.

Comment on this clonotype: Its ends do not fully match the called genes, so a read error is possible. This chain connects TRBV11-3 to TRBJ2-1; D is possibly TRBD1 (7 bases). The CDR3 loop spans 16 amino acids. From germline, CDR1 is SGHNT and CDR2 YENEEA. This CDR3 reads CASSFRGAPNNNERFF. CDR3 DNA: TGTGCCAGCAGCTTCAGGGGGGCGCCCAACAACAATGAGCGGTTCTTC. Full variable domain (outside the CDR3, taken from reference TRBV11-3 and TRBJ2-1): EAGVVQSPRYKIIEKKQPVAFWCNPISGHNTLYWYLQNLGQGPELLIRYENEEAVDDSQLPKDRFSAERLKGVDSTLKIQPAELGDSAVYLCASSFRGAPNNNERFFGPGTRLTVL.

This sequence joins TRBV20-1 and TRBJ2-7; possibly TRBD1 or TRBD2 for D (6 bases each). Trimming left V 0 bases short and J 6 bases short, with 9 bases between. Germline V gene data show CDR1 as DFQATT and CDR2 as SNEGSKA (reference sequence). There are 12 residues in the CDR3. The CDR3 reads CSARDGGPEQYF. CDR3 coding DNA: TGCAGTGCTAGAGATGGGGGGCCCGAGCAGTACTTC.

The J gene is TRBJ2-2, the V gene TRBV6-4; 9 bases are shared with TRBD1. Germline values: CDR1 MRHNA, CDR2 SNTAGT. The CDR3 has 15 residues. Trimming at V came to 2 bases and at J to 4 bases, leaving 2 bases not matched to a gene. DNA of the CDR3: TGTGCCAGCAGTGACGGGGACAGGGCCACCGGGGAGCTGTTTTTT. This gives the protein CASSDGDRATGELFF.

This clonotype is termed medium-sized. The chain employs TRBV10-1 and TRBJ2-3; 8 bases are a match to TRBD1. This CDR3 has 15 residues. Trimming took 2 bases from V and 3 from J; bases not matched to a gene: 4. Per germline, CDR1 WNHNN and CDR2 SYGVQD (reference sequence). DNA of the CDR3: TGCGCCAGCAGTGAGCAGGGGGCAGAAACAGATACGCAGTATTTT. Translation: CASSEQGAETDTQYF.

This clonotype showed up many times. The rearrangement links TRBV9 to TRBJ1-2, with 11 bases lining up with TRBD1. The CDR3 spans 16 residues. Germline V gene data show CDR1 as SGDLS and CDR2 as YYNGEE. The ends lost 2 bases at V and 6 bases at J; junction bases unmatched: 9. DNA of the CDR3: TGTGCCAGCAGCGTTGGGACAGGGGGGATGATGGATGGCTACACCTTC. This sequence encodes CASSVGTGGMMDGYTF.